This TCR beta chain was identified in a study of blood T cell repertoires in COVID-19. Overall study context: Sample material is recorded as cDNA or gDNA derived from T cells, B-cell-depleted T cells, or PBMCs.

The CDR3 is 15 residues long. The V end was cut by 5 bases, the J end by 13 bases, with 26 bases between. In germline, CDR1 is LNHDA, CDR2 SQIVND (reference sequence). Allocation to cohorts depended on clinical history reported by the participants. This clone was observed a handful of times. TCRdb keeps only in-frame clones here, not all; method: immunoSEQ multiplex PCR. The repertoire has 400,000 to 550,000 clones, nearly 90% of them found once; the top ten carry over 1.5%. The V gene is TRBV19, the J gene TRBJ2-5, with D possibly matching TRBD2 (5 bases). The sequence derives from a woman younger than 35 with acute COVID-19. Sample: PBMCs or T cells enriched from blood (not recorded which). CDR3 nucleotides: TGTGCCAGTAGTCCTACCCCCCGCGAAAGCGGTAGAATGTACTTC. Its protein product is CASSPTPRESGRMYF.